The text below deals with one T cell receptor beta chain. Its antigen is not known. Deletions cut 6 bases from V and 0 bases from J, with 18 bases between. This CDR3 is 17 amino acids long. CDR1 and CDR2 (germline): MDHEN, SYDVKM. Negatively enriched CD4+ T cells were divided by CD45RA into naive and memory. Only in-frame clones appear in the TCRdb table, and some are missing; sequencing was by immunoSEQ multiplex PCR. The sample has around 700,000 clones, around 74% seen once. This entry is derived from a study of shared clonotypes between healthy human individuals. Notes on the study in general: Non-shared clonotypes displayed generation probabilities falling below those of clonotypes present in all four donors.

Sequencing was performed on memory CD4+ T cells sorted from blood. The subset denotes: CD45RA-negative fraction. This chain joins TRBV28 and TRBJ2-1; D not resolved. This TCR came from a woman aged 25 to 39 in good health. This CDR3 is CASRHPPPAHSYNEQFF. The CDR3 nucleotides are TGTGCCAGCAGACACCCACCTCCGGCCCACTCCTACAATGAGCAGTTCTTC.